This TCR beta chain was documented in a study of patients and donors after allogeneic stem cell transplantation. TCRdb passed the RT-PCR reads through MiXCR, listing each CDR3 protein once. The data hold about 410,000 distinct CDR3 sequences, with roughly 17% observed a single time. The CDR3 spans 9 residues. Trimming left V 8 bases short and J 11 bases short, with 9 bases between. The receptor's source is a human donor who was either an allogeneic HSCT recipient or a stem cell or donor lymphocyte infusion donor (not recorded which). It is not recorded whose cells these are; they may come from a transplant donor. The material sequenced was blood, either unsorted or a sorted T cell fraction (not recorded which). V gene TRBV12-3 or TRBV12-4 combines with J gene TRBJ1-1; D uncertain. The CDR3 DNA sequence: TGTGCCAGCGGTAACGGCGCTTTCTTT. As protein: CASGNGAFF.